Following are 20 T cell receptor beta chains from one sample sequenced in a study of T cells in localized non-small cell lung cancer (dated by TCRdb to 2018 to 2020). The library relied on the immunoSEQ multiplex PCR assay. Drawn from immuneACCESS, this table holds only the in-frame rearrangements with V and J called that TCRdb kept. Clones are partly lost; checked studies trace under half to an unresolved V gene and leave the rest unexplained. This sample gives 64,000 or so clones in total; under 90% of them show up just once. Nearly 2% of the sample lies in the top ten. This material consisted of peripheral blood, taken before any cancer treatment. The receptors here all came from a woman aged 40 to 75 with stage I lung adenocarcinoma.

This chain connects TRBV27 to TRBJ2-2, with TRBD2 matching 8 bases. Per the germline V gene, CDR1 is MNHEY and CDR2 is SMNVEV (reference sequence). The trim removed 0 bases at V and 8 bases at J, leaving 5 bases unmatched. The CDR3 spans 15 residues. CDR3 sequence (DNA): TGTGCCAGCAGTTTATCGGTAGCGGGGTGGGGGGAGCTGTTTTTT. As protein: CASSLSVAGWGELFF.

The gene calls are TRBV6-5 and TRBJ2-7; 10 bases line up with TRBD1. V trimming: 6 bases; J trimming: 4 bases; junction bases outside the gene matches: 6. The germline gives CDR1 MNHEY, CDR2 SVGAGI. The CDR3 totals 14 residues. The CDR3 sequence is CASSPDRGQYEQYF. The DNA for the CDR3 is TGTGCCAGCAGCCCCGACAGGGGGCAGTACGAGCAGTACTTC.

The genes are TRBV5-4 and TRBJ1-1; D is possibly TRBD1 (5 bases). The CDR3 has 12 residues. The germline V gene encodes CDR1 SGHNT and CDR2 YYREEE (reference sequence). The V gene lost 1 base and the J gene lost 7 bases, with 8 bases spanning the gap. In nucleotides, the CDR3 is TGTGCCAGCAGCTTGTATAGGGGTGAAGCTTTCTTT. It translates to CASSLYRGEAFF.

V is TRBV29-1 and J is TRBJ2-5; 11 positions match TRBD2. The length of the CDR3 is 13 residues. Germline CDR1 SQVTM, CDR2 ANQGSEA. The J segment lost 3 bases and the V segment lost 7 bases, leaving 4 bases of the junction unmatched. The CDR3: CSAGGLAEETQYF. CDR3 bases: TGCAGCGCCGGGGGACTAGCGGAAGAGACCCAGTACTTC.

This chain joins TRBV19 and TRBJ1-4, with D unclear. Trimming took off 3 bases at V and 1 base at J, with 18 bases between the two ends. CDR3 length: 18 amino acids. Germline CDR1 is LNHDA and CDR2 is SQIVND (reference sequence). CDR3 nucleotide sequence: TGTGCCAGTAGTATGGCGCAGTCTCTATTGGGAACTAATGAAAAACTGTTTTTT. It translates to CASSMAQSLLGTNEKLFF. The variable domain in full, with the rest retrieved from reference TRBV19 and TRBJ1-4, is DGGITQSPKYLFRKEGQNVTLSCEQNLNHDAMYWYRQDPGQGLRLIYYSQIVNDFQKGDIAEGYSVSREKKESFPLTVTSAQKNPTAFYLCASSMAQSLLGTNEKLFFGSGTQLSVL.

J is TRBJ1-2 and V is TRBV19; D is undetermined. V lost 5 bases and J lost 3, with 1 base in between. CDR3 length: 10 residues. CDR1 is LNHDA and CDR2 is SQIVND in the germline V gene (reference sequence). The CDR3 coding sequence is TGTGCCAGTAGTCACTATGGCTACACCTTC. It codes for CASSHYGYTF.

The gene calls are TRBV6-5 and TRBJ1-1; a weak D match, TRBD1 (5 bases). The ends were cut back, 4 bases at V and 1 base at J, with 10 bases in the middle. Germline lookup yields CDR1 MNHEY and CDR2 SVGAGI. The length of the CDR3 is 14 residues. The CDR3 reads CASSSPDKNTEAFF. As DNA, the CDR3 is TGTGCCAGCAGTTCGCCGGACAAGAACACTGAAGCTTTCTTT.

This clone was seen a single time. The CDR3 DNA reads TGTGCCAGCAGTTATGGCGGTCTCGGTGAGCAGTTCTTC. Amino acid sequence: CASSYGGLGEQFF. The rearrangement links TRBV6-5 to TRBJ2-1; D is uncertain. This CDR3 is 13 amino acids long. Trimming stripped 3 bases from V and 9 bases from J, with 12 bases between. CDR1 MNHEY and CDR2 SVGAGI come from the germline V gene.

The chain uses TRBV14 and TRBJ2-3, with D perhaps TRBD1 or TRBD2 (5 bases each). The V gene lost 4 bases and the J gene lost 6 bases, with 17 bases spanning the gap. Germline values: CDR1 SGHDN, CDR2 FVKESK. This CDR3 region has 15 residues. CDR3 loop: CASSRSGGVRDTQYF. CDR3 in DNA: TGTGCCAGCAGCCGGAGTGGGGGTGTTCGGGATACGCAGTATTTT.

DNA for the CDR3: TGTGCCAGCAGTCCAGGGTCCTTGGAGGTTGGCTACACCTTC. It translates to CASSPGSLEVGYTF. The rearrangement links TRBV6-1 to TRBJ1-2, with D possibly TRBD1 on 5 matching bases. Trimming cost V 5 bases and J 7 bases, with 17 bases left between them. The CDR3 spans 14 residues. CDR1 is MNHNS and CDR2 is SASEGT in the germline V gene.

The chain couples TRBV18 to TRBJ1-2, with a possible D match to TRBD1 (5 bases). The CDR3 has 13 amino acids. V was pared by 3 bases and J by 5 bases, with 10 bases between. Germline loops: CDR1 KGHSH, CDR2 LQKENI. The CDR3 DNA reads TGTGCCAGCTCACCGGGGGATCGGTATGGCTACACCTTC. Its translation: CASSPGDRYGYTF. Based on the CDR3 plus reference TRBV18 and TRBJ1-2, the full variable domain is NAGVMQNPRHLVRRRGQEARLRCSPMKGHSHVYWYRQLPEEGLKFMVYLQKENIIDESGMPKERFSAEFPKEGPSILRIQQVVRGDSAAYFCASSPGDRYGYTFGSGTRLTVV.

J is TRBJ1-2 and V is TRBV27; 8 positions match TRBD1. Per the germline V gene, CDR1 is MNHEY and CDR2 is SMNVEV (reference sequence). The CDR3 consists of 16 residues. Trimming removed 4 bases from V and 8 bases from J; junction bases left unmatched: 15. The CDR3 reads CASSYAAGRGLGGYTF. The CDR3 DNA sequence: TGTGCCAGCAGTTACGCGGCTGGCAGGGGGCTGGGGGGCTACACCTTC.

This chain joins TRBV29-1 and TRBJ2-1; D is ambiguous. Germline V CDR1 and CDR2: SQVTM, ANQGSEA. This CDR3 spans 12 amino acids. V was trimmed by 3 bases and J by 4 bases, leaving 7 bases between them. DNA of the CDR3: TGCAGCGTTGAGGTGGGGTACAATGAGCAGTTCTTC. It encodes CSVEVGYNEQFF.

The chain's CDR3 is CASSLQQGYLRVEYF. Written as DNA, the CDR3 is TGTGCCAGCAGCTTACAACAGGGTTACCTACGAGTTGAGTACTTC. The V call is TRBV5-5, the J call TRBJ2-7; tentatively, D is TRBD1 (6 bases). Germline CDR1 SGHKS, CDR2 YYEKEE (reference sequence). There are 15 residues in the CDR3. V was clipped by 2 bases and J by 11 bases, with 23 bases between them.

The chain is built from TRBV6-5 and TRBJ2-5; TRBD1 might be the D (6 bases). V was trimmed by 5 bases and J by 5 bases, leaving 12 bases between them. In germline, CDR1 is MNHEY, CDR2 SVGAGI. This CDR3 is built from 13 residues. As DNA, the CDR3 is TGTGCCAGCAGTGACCTAGACAGGGAGACCCAGTACTTC. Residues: CASSDLDRETQYF.

CDR3 nucleotide sequence: TGTGCCACCCGGACGGAAAAAGGCTACACCTTC. Amino acids: CATRTEKGYTF. The V gene is TRBV6-1, the J gene TRBJ1-2; no reliable D call. The V gene's germline CDR1 is MNHNS and CDR2 SASEGT. The CDR3 contains 11 residues. The V and J ends lost 10 bases and 8 bases respectively, with 14 bases between them.

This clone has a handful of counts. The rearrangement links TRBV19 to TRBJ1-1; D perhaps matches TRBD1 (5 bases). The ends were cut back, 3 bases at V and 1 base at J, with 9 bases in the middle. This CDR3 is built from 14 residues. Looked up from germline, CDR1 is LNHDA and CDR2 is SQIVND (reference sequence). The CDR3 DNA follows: TGTGCCAGTAGTATTAGGAGGGGGAACACTGAAGCTTTCTTT. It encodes CASSIRRGNTEAFF. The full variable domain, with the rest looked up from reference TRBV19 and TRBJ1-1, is DGGITQSPKYLFRKEGQNVTLSCEQNLNHDAMYWYRQDPGQGLRLIYYSQIVNDFQKGDIAEGYSVSREKKESFPLTVTSAQKNPTAFYLCASSIRRGNTEAFFGQGTRLTVV.

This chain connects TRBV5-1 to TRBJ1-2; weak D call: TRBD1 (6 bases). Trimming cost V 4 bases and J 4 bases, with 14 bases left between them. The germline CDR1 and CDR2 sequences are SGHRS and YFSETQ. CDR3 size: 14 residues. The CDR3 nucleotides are TGCGCCAGCAGCACGACGGACAGCAGCTATGGCTACACCTTC. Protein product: CASSTTDSSYGYTF.

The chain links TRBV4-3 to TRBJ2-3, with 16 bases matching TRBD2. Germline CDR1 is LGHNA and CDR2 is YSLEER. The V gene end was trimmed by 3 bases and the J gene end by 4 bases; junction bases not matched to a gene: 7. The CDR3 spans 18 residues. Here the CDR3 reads CASSQGGLAGGVSDTQYF. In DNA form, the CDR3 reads TGCGCCAGCAGCCAGGGGGGACTAGCGGGAGGGGTCTCAGATACGCAGTATTTT.

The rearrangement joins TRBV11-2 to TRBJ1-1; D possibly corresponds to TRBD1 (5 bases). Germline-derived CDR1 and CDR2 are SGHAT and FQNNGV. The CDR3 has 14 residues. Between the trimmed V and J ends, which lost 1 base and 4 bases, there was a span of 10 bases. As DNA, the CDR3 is TGTGCCAGCAGCTTAGGAGGAGGGGCCACTGAAGCTTTCTTT. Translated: CASSLGGGATEAFF.